These 25 T cell receptor beta chains were sequenced from one sample in a study of cytotoxic CD8 clonotypes in ibrutinib-treated CLL. The protocol was immunoSEQ multiplex PCR, while the TCRdb copy is restricted to in-frame clones and leaves out a portion. The table records over 120,000 clones, more than 75% of them present only once. This sample comprised PBMCs, obtained after 24 months of ibrutinib treatment. Receptors were obtained from a human donor with chronic lymphocytic leukemia.

A few counts support this clone. The chain employs TRBV5-4 and TRBJ2-4, with D perhaps matching TRBD2 (5 bases). V gave up 4 bases and J gave up 1 base, with 12 bases separating them. Looked up from germline, CDR1 is SGHNT and CDR2 is YYREEE (reference sequence). The CDR3 covers 15 residues. The DNA of the CDR3 is TGTGCCAGCAGCCCGTCTTGGACTGCCAAAAACATTCAGTACTTC. It codes for CASSPSWTAKNIQYF.

The chain links TRBV7-6 to TRBJ2-5, with TRBD1 identical over 10 bases. V trimming: 0 bases; J trimming: 2 bases; junction bases outside the gene matches: 0. Germline V gene sequence: CDR1 SGHVS, CDR2 FNYEAQ. This CDR3 has 15 amino acids. Here the CDR3 reads CASSLADRGQETQYF. The CDR3 DNA reads as TGTGCCAGCAGCTTAGCGGACAGGGGGCAAGAGACCCAGTACTTC.

This chain joins TRBV7-9 and TRBJ1-1; TRBD1 aligns across 8 bases. Germline loops: CDR1 SEHNR, CDR2 FQNEAQ (reference sequence). This CDR3 has 14 residues. After removal of 6 bases from V and 4 bases from J, the junction contained 7 bases not matched to a gene. CDR3 nucleotides: TGTGCCAGCAGACGGGGACAGGCGGGCACTGAAGCTTTCTTT. Its translation is CASRRGQAGTEAFF.

The V gene is TRBV7-8, the J gene TRBJ1-1, with TRBD1 as a possible D gene (5 bases). Trimming removed 4 bases at V and 4 bases at J, with 19 bases between. CDR1 and CDR2 from the germline V gene are SGHVS and FQNEAQ. The CDR3 spans 16 residues. CDR3 in amino acids: CASSSLGEPRGTEAFF. The CDR3 DNA is TGTGCCAGCAGCTCCCTAGGGGAACCGAGGGGCACTGAAGCTTTCTTT.

In this sample, this clone turned up a few times. V gene TRBV13 combines with J gene TRBJ2-7; D possibly corresponds to TRBD1 (7 bases). Trimming took off 0 bases at V and 3 bases at J, with 9 bases between the two ends. Germline CDR1 and CDR2: PRHDT and FYEKMQ (reference sequence). The CDR3 is 14 residues long. CDR3 nucleotides: TGTGCCAGCAGCTTAGGGCAGGGGGGCTACGAGCAGTACTTC. This sequence encodes CASSLGQGGYEQYF.

The chain couples TRBV5-6 to TRBJ1-2; 9 nucleotides line up with TRBD1. Losses at the gene ends were 4 bases for V and 8 bases for J; bases not matched to a gene: 9. This CDR3 has 14 amino acids. CDR1 and CDR2 from the germline V gene are SGHDT and YYEEEE. The CDR3: CASSLVGTGLGYTF. CDR3 nucleotides: TGTGCCAGCAGCCTCGTCGGGACAGGGTTGGGCTACACCTTC.

The chain combines TRBV5-4 with TRBJ2-1; 7 bases map to TRBD1. V gave up 5 bases and J gave up 5 bases; unmatched junction bases: 4. CDR1 SGHNT and CDR2 YYREEE come from the germline V gene (reference sequence). The CDR3 is made up of 13 amino acids. As DNA, the CDR3 is TGTGCCAGCAGAACCACAGGGGACAATGAGCAGTTCTTC. Protein sequence: CASRTTGDNEQFF.

The chain is built from TRBV28 and TRBJ1-4; D call uncertain. Germline V gene lookup returns CDR1 MDHEN and CDR2 SYDVKM. The CDR3 length is 15 residues. The V end lost 6 bases, the J end lost 5 bases, and 16 bases lay between the germline ends. CDR3 sequence reads: CASRLDPHQNEKLFF. The CDR3 DNA is TGTGCCAGCAGACTCGATCCACACCAGAATGAAAAACTGTTTTTT.

As regards this clone: A much larger clone lies a single base off, so this may be a read error. This chain uses TRBV30 with TRBJ2-7; TRBD1 is a possible D gene (6 bases). The CDR3 loop spans 14 amino acids. The V and J ends lost 2 bases and 6 bases respectively, with 17 bases between them. The germline CDR1 and CDR2 sequences are GTSNPN and SVGIG (reference sequence). The CDR3 reads CAWSYRTEWIEQYF. CDR3 in DNA: TGTGCCTGGAGTTACCGGACAGAGTGGATCGAGCAGTACTTC.

The V and J genes are TRBV6-6 and TRBJ2-3; D is uncertain. CDR1 MNHNY and CDR2 SVGAGI come from the germline V gene (reference sequence). CDR3 length: 11 residues. Trimming removed 6 bases at V and 6 bases at J, with 7 bases between. The CDR3 here is CASSPGDTQYF. The CDR3 bases are TGTGCCAGCAGCCCCGGGGATACGCAGTATTTT.

This clone was seen only once. The rearrangement links TRBV6-5 to TRBJ1-2, with a weak D call TRBD1 (5 bases). Germline CDR1 reads MNHEY; CDR2 reads SVGAGI. Trimming removed 5 bases at V and 8 bases at J, with 15 bases between. The CDR3 is 13 residues long. CDR3 region: CASSPGTHRGYTF. Here the CDR3 DNA reads TGTGCCAGCAGTCCCGGGACCCACAGGGGCTACACCTTC.

The chain couples TRBV20-1 to TRBJ2-7; D not certain. Trimming removed 5 bases at V and 5 bases at J, with 10 bases between. In germline, CDR1 is DFQATT, CDR2 SNEGSKA (reference sequence). The CDR3 contains 11 residues. In nucleotides, the CDR3 is TGCAGTGCTGGTTCGGCTCACGAGCAGTACTTC. Translation: CSAGSAHEQYF.

The chain combines TRBV11-3 with TRBJ2-5; 7 bases match TRBD1. Trimming took 5 bases from V and 3 from J; bases not matched to a gene: 9. The V gene's germline CDR1 is SGHNT and CDR2 YENEEA. CDR3 length equals 15 residues. CDR3 amino acids: CASSLGQGTEETQYF. The DNA of the CDR3 is TGTGCCAGCAGCCTAGGGCAGGGGACAGAAGAGACCCAGTACTTC.

This clone was recorded a few times. The CDR3 region has the DNA TGTGCCAGCAGTTTATATGCGAACTATGGCTACACCTTC. It codes for CASSLYANYGYTF. V usage is TRBV27 and J usage is TRBJ1-2; D is unclear. Per the germline V gene, CDR1 is MNHEY and CDR2 is SMNVEV (reference sequence). Deletions cut 1 base from V and 2 bases from J, with 5 bases between. The CDR3 extends over 13 amino acids.

The rearrangement uses TRBV7-9 and TRBJ2-2, with a weak D call TRBD2 (6 bases). The CDR3 is 16 residues long. The ends were cut back, 5 bases at V and 0 bases at J, with 13 bases in the middle. Germline CDR1 is SEHNR and CDR2 is FQNEAQ (reference sequence). CDR3 sequence reads: CASSRGTGANTGELFF. The CDR3 DNA reads as TGTGCCAGCAGCCGGGGGACGGGCGCGAACACCGGGGAGCTGTTTTTT.

The chain joins TRBV7-9 to TRBJ1-1; 8 bases are a match to TRBD1. Germline loops: CDR1 SEHNR, CDR2 FQNEAQ (reference sequence). CDR3 length: 15 residues. V shed 6 bases, J shed 0 bases, and the junction held 6 bases outside the gene matches. DNA of the CDR3: TGTGCCAGCAGACCGGACAGGGCCATGAACACTGAAGCTTTCTTT. Translating gives CASRPDRAMNTEAFF.

The chain uses TRBV9 and TRBJ2-5; 11 nucleotides align to TRBD2. Germline lookup yields CDR1 SGDLS and CDR2 YYNGEE. V gave up 0 bases and J gave up 2 bases; unmatched junction bases: 3. The CDR3 is 16 residues long. DNA of the CDR3: TGTGCCAGCAGCGTAGAGGGGACTAGCGGTCAAGAGACCCAGTACTTC. Translating gives CASSVEGTSGQETQYF.

This clone turned up a few times. This rearrangement joins TRBV21-1 to TRBJ2-4; the table's D call, TRBD2, was not checked against the DNA. TRBV21-1 is noted as a pseudogene. The CDR3 extends over 14 amino acids. In DNA form, the CDR3 reads TGTGCCAGCAGCACCCGGCGGGTTTGGGGCATTCAGTACTTC. Amino acid sequence: CASSTRRVWGIQYF.

The CDR3 DNA sequence: TGTGCCAGCAGCAAGAGGAGGGTCGGTACAGATACGCAGTATTTT. Protein product: CASSKRRVGTDTQYF. The genes are TRBV21-1 and TRBJ2-3; the table's D call TRBD2 went unverified against the DNA. TRBV21-1 is assigned pseudogene status. This CDR3 has 15 residues.

J is TRBJ2-7 and V is TRBV19, with 10 bases fitting TRBD1. V shed 6 bases and J 6 bases; nucleotides not matched to a gene: 8. This CDR3 comprises 14 residues. The germline gives CDR1 LNHDA, CDR2 SQIVND (reference sequence). CDR3 sequence reads: CASSTGTGVGEQYF. The CDR3 coding sequence is TGTGCCAGTAGCACCGGGACAGGGGTCGGCGAGCAGTACTTC.

The chain employs TRBV10-1 and TRBJ1-4; D is perhaps TRBD1 (5 bases). V was pared by 2 bases and J by 5 bases, with 18 bases between. The CDR3 contains 17 residues. Per germline, CDR1 WNHNN and CDR2 SYGVQD (reference sequence). DNA of the CDR3: TGCGCCAGCAGTGAGCCGGCCCCCCGGGGGTGGAATGAAAAACTGTTTTTT. Its protein product is CASSEPAPRGWNEKLFF.

The CDR3 is CAWSGLAGEVGELFF. DNA for the CDR3: TGTGCCTGGAGTGGACTAGCGGGGGAGGTCGGGGAGCTGTTTTTT. The chain carries TRBV30 and TRBJ2-2; 12 bases are a match to TRBD2. V was clipped by 1 base and J by 7 bases; unmatched bases: 4. Germline CDR1 GTSNPN, CDR2 SVGIG (reference sequence). CDR3 length: 15 residues.

The chain uses TRBV5-1 and TRBJ2-5; D not certain. The V gene lost 0 bases and the J gene lost 1 base, with 4 bases spanning the gap. CDR3 length: 13 amino acids. The germline CDR1 and CDR2 sequences are SGHRS and YFSETQ. CDR3 nucleotide sequence: TGCGCCAGCAGCTTGGGGGTCCAAGAGACCCAGTACTTC. Its protein product is CASSLGVQETQYF.

The V gene is TRBV6-5, the J gene TRBJ2-2, with 11 bases matching TRBD2. The CDR3 runs to 14 residues. J lost 7 bases, V lost 10 bases, and 8 bases had no gene match. The germline CDR1 and CDR2 sequences are MNHEY and SVGAGI. The CDR3 DNA is TGTGCCACCCTAGCGGGGGGATTTGGCGGGGAGCTGTTTTTT. It encodes CATLAGGFGGELFF.

This clone showed up just once. The chain combines TRBV7-3 with TRBJ2-7, with D unclear. The CDR3 has 14 residues. The germline CDR1 and CDR2 sequences are SGHTA and FQGTGA. Trimming took 3 bases from V and 0 from J, leaving 9 bases between them. This CDR3 is CASSLWGSSYEQYF. The CDR3 coding sequence is TGTGCCAGCAGCTTGTGGGGTAGCTCCTACGAGCAGTACTTC.